A selection of T cell receptor beta chains follows, all from one sample in a study of blood T cell repertoires in COVID-19. Assay used: immunoSEQ multiplex PCR; TCRdb lists only in-frame clones, some missing. Of about 140,000 clones in the sample, 84% are singletons; the top ten hold less than 9.5%. The material sequenced was peripheral blood. The receptors were gathered from a human donor in a cohort sampled during active COVID-19. CDR3s include the opening cysteine and the closing phenylalanine or tryptophan. The order of the fields is CDR3 length, D gene, clone size, J gene, V gene, CDR3 DNA, CDR3 protein. A D gene is named only where the DNA matches it firmly. A clone size is listed for some rows: how often the clone was seen (once, few, many), or a class if it is expanded.

15	NA	NA	TRBJ2-7	TRBV19	TGTGCCAGTAACCGAGGCAGGGGTCCCTCCTACGAGCAGTACTTC	CASNRGRGPSYEQYF
14	TRBD1	NA	TRBJ2-7	TRBV5-4	TGTGCCAGCAGCAGAGACAGGGGGAGGGACGAGCAGTACTTC	CASSRDRGRDEQYF
15	NA	NA	TRBJ2-2	TRBV28	TGTGCCAGCAGTTTTTTGCAGGGAGGCACCGGGGAGCTGTTTTTT	CASSFLQGGTGELFF
12	NA	NA	TRBJ1-1	TRBV2	TGTGCCAGCCGTCGGGGGAACACTGAAGCTTTCTTT	CASRRGNTEAFF
14	NA	NA	TRBJ2-7	TRBV28	TGTGCCAGCAGTTCCCCGGTGGGCTTACGCGAGCAGTACTTC	CASSSPVGLREQYF
15	NA	NA	TRBJ1-1	TRBV7-3	TGTGCCAGCAGCTCGAGCTCAGGGGTCGGCACTGAAGCTTTCTTT	CASSSSSGVGTEAFF
15	TRBD1	NA	TRBJ1-2	TRBV5-8	TGTGCCAGCAGAAAGGACAGGGACGTTAACTATGGCTACACCTTC	CASRKDRDVNYGYTF
15	TRBD1	once	TRBJ2-7	TRBV6-6	TGTGCCAGCAGTTACACCCCGGGACAGGGGTCCGAGCAGTACTTC	CASSYTPGQGSEQYF
13	TRBD1	NA	TRBJ1-2	TRBV3-1/TRBV3-2	TGTGCCAGCCTCCAAGCTGGAGGGGGCGGCTACACCTTC	CASLQAGGGGYTF
17	TRBD1	NA	TRBJ1-5	TRBV19	TGTGCCAGTAGTAGGGGGACAGGGAAAAATAGCAATCAGCCCCAGCATTTT	CASSRGTGKNSNQPQHF
14	TRBD2	once	TRBJ2-1	TRBV6-5	TGTGCCAGCAGTATAGCGGGGGGGCCGTATGAGCAGTTCTTC	CASSIAGGPYEQFF
13	NA	NA	TRBJ1-1	TRBV12-3/TRBV12-4	TGTGCCAGCAGAACTAACAGGGTTTCCCAGTCTTTCTTT	CASRTNRVSQSFF
15	NA	once	TRBJ1-5	TRBV24-1	TGTGCCACCAGTATCGGGGGAGCAAACAATCAGCCCCAGCATTTT	CATSIGGANNQPQHF
15	NA	NA	TRBJ1-6	TRBV7-2	TGTGCCAGCAGCTCTCAACAACAGTCGAATTCACCCCTCCACTTT	CASSSQQQSNSPLHF
14	TRBD1	NA	TRBJ2-7	TRBV5-4	TGTGCCAGCAGCTCCGACAGGGGGTCCTACGAGCAGTACTTC	CASSSDRGSYEQYF
15	NA	NA	TRBJ1-5	TRBV19	TGTGCCAGTAGTATAGATCTATGGGGAGGTCAGCCCCAGCATTTT	CASSIDLWGGQPQHF
15	NA	NA	TRBJ2-7	TRBV11-2	TGTGCCAGCAGCTCCAGGGGTGGTTGGTCCTACGAGCAGTACTTC	CASSSRGGWSYEQYF
12	NA	NA	TRBJ2-3	TRBV6-4	TGTGCCAGCAGTGGGGGGGCAGATACGCAGTATTTT	CASSGGADTQYF
14	TRBD1	NA	TRBJ1-1	TRBV12-5	TGTGCTAGTGGACCCCCGGCAGGGACAGCTGAAGCTTTCTTT	CASGPPAGTAEAFF
14	NA	NA	TRBJ2-7	TRBV21-1	TGTGCCAGCAGCAGCCTCGGCAGGCCCTACGAGCAGTACTTC	CASSSLGRPYEQYF
14	NA	NA	TRBJ2-3	TRBV5-5	TGTGCCAGCAGCTTGGCCGGGGGTCCAGATACGCAGTATTTT	CASSLAGGPDTQYF
16	TRBD1	NA	TRBJ1-5	TRBV28	TGTGCCAGCAGTTTACTAGGGGGACAGGCTAATCAGCCCCAGCATTTT	CASSLLGGQANQPQHF
15	NA	NA	TRBJ1-1	TRBV3-1/TRBV3-2	TGTGCCAGCAGCCAAGGGGCCAGGGGCGACACTGAAGCTTTCTTT	CASSQGARGDTEAFF
14	NA	NA	TRBJ1-5	TRBV12-5	TGTGCTAGTGGTGAAGGGACTGTTAATCAGCCCCAGCATTTT	CASGEGTVNQPQHF
14	TRBD1	NA	TRBJ1-1	TRBV16	TGTGCCAGCAGCCCGACAGGGTTGGACACTGAAGCTTTCTTT	CASSPTGLDTEAFF
16	TRBD2	NA	TRBJ2-1	TRBV9	TGTGCCAGCAGCGCGGAGGCCGGGACTAGCCTTGGAGAGCAGTTCTTC	CASSAEAGTSLGEQFF
17	TRBD2	NA	TRBJ2-3	TRBV7-2	TGTGCCAGCAGCTTATCACAGCGGGGGGGCGATTCCGATACGCAGTATTTT	CASSLSQRGGDSDTQYF